This T cell receptor beta chain was sequenced for a study of shared clonotypes between healthy human individuals. Study conclusions and caveats: Clonotype sharing among donors was thought likely to change with sequencing depth. Represented diversity, genetic and exposure-history alike, was limited by few donors.

Those who donated, Caucasian adults without exception, all lived in Nashville, Tennessee. This CDR3 comprises 15 residues. Trimming removed 3 bases at V and 2 bases at J, with 13 bases between. The V gene's germline CDR1 is KGHSH and CDR2 LQKENI. Genomic DNA from each subset was divided evenly over several immunoSEQ plates. Assay used: immunoSEQ multiplex PCR; TCRdb lists only in-frame clones, some missing. The sample lists about 470,000 clones, 70% to 80% occurring once. A few counts support this clone. What it recognizes is unknown. Input material: PBMCs. The rearrangement uses TRBV18 and TRBJ2-5; possibly TRBD1 or TRBD2 for D (5 bases each). This TCR was sampled from a woman in her forties in good health. Some clones in this sample may be carry-over from other donors' samples. Written as DNA, the CDR3 is TGTGCCAGCTCACCCGGGACGAATCAGCAAGAGACCCAGTACTTC. Protein product: CASSPGTNQQETQYF.